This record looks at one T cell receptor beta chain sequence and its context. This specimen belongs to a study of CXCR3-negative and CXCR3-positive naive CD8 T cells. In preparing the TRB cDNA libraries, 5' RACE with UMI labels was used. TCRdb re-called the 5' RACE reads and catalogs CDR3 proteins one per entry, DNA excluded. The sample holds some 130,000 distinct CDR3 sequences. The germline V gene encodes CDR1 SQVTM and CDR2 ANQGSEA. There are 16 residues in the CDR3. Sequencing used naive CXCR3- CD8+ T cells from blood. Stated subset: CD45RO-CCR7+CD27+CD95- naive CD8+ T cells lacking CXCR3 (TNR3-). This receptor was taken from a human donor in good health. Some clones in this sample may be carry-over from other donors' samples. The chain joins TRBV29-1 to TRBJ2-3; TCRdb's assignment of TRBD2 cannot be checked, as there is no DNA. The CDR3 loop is CSVGGLAGSSTDTQYF.